The 2 T cell receptor beta chains below come from one sample, sequenced in a study of PD-1 blockade in mismatch repair-deficient tumors. Libraries were prepared by immunoSEQ multiplex PCR; TCRdb keeps only in-frame clonotypes and omits some of them. The sample contains more than 12,000 clones, less than 90% of which appear only once. No antigen has been assigned to these receptors. Time point specified: roughly 11-day in vitro stimulation with candidate neoantigen peptide 4. Sequenced here: cells cultured in vitro, sampled from a patient treated with pembrolizumab. Receptor source: an adult with mismatch repair-deficient cancer.

This sequence joins TRBV7-9 and TRBJ2-7, with D possibly TRBD1 on 5 matching bases. CDR3 length: 15 amino acids. Germline V gives CDR1 SEHNR, CDR2 FQNEAQ (reference sequence). The ends were cut back, 0 bases at V and 6 bases at J, with 15 bases in the middle. CDR3 sequence reads: CASSLAGRQGPEQYF. CDR3 DNA: TGTGCCAGCAGCTTAGCAGGGCGGCAGGGTCCCGAGCAGTACTTC.

CDR3 DNA sequence: TGTGCCAGCAGTCGGGGAGGGGTCCGGAACTATGGCTACACCTTC. This encodes CASSRGGVRNYGYTF. The chain has TRBV27 and TRBJ1-2; maybe TRBD1 (5 bases). V lost 5 bases and J 2 bases, leaving 15 bases between the germline ends. Germline V gives CDR1 MNHEY, CDR2 SMNVEV (reference sequence). The CDR3 has 15 amino acids.